This is a list of T cell receptor beta chains from one sample in a study of neurological immune-mediated disorders. Via MiXCR, TCRdb re-called the 5' RACE reads, giving one row per CDR3 protein. The table lists 70,000 to 90,000 distinct CDR3 sequences, 5% to 5.5% of them singletons. Specimen: PBMCs. The receptors were sampled from a woman aged 25-40 years with multiple sclerosis. Both conserved end residues are part of each CDR3. A D gene is named only where the DNA matches it firmly. Part of the rows lack a size; the others show once, few, many or a class for expanded clones.

v_gene	d_gene	j_gene	abundance	CDR3nt	CDR3aa
TRBV7-6	.	TRBJ2-1	many	TGTGCCAGCAGCTCAAGGGTGGCAGGCGGTCAGTTCTTC	CASSSRVAGGQFF
TRBV20-1	.	TRBJ2-5	many	TGCAGTGCAAGGGGGGGCAGAGAGACCCAGTACTTC	CSARGGRETQYF
TRBV10-3	.	TRBJ1-2	many	TGTGCCATTCCCTCCTCACAAGGGAACTATGGCTACACCTTC	CAIPSSQGNYGYTF
TRBV20-1	.	TRBJ2-5	few	TGCAGTGCTAGCACAGGGAGGCAAGAGACCCAGTACTTC	CSASTGRQETQYF
TRBV10-2	.	TRBJ1-5	many	TGCGCCAGCAGTGAGTACGGTCGCAGGGAAAGCAATCAGCCCCAGCATTTT	CASSEYGRRESNQPQHF
TRBV4-1	TRBD2	TRBJ2-3	many	TGCGCCAGCAGCCTTAGCGGGGGCCCAGATACGCAGTATTTT	CASSLSGGPDTQYF
TRBV5-1	.	TRBJ2-5	many	TGCGCCAGCAGCCCGGGCCCCATCGGTGGACAAGAGACCCAGTACTTC	CASSPGPIGGQETQYF
TRBV28	TRBD2	TRBJ2-5	few	TGTGCCAGCAGTCATCTAGCGGGAGTAGAGACCCAGTACTTC	CASSHLAGVETQYF
TRBV3-1	TRBD1	TRBJ1-1	many	TGTGCCAGCAGCCAAGGACAGGGGAGAACTGAAGCTTTCTTT	CASSQGQGRTEAFF
TRBV28	TRBD1	TRBJ2-7	many	TGTGCCAGCAGTTTCGACGGGACAGGGGTGGGCGAGCAGTACTTC	CASSFDGTGVGEQYF
TRBV15	.	TRBJ2-2	.	TGTGCCACCATGGAGGGGCCGAACACCGGGGAGCTGTTTTTT	CATMEGPNTGELFF
TRBV20-1	.	TRBJ2-3	many	TGCAGTGCTAGTCGGAGCGACACAGATACGCAGTATTTT	CSASRSDTDTQYF
TRBV18	.	TRBJ1-1	.	TGTGCCAGCTCACCACCGGGGTGGGACACTGAAGCTTTCTTT	CASSPPGWDTEAFF
TRBV20-1	TRBD2	TRBJ2-3	many	TGCAGTGCTAGAGGGACGCTAGCGGGAGTGTGGGATACGCAGTATTTT	CSARGTLAGVWDTQYF
TRBV20-1	.	TRBJ1-2	many	TGCAGTGCCTCCTATGGCTACACCTTC	CSASYGYTF
TRBV5-1	TRBD1	TRBJ1-5	many	TGCGCCAGCAGCACCGGGACAGGGGAAAGCAATCAGCCCCAGCATTTT	CASSTGTGESNQPQHF
TRBV5-5	.	TRBJ1-1	.	TGTGCCAGCAGCCAAACAGATATGAACACTGAAGCTTTCTTT	CASSQTDMNTEAFF
TRBV2	.	TRBJ2-1	many	TGTGCCAGTAGAAGTCGCGGCCGCTACAATGAGCAGTTCTTC	CASRSRGRYNEQFF
TRBV4-1	.	TRBJ2-5	.	TGCGCCAGCAGCCAGGGCAGGGGCCTTCAAGAGACCCAGTACTTC	CASSQGRGLQETQYF
TRBV4-1	.	TRBJ1-2	many	TGCGCCAGCAGCCCCGCCGGTGGTAGCGGCTACACCTTC	CASSPAGGSGYTF
TRBV20-1	TRBD1	TRBJ2-3	many	TGCAGTGCCGAGAGACAGGGTCGTATCGCGCAGTATTTT	CSAERQGRIAQYF
TRBV20-1	.	TRBJ2-3	many	TGCAGTGCTAGAGTTGGTAGCGGCCATAGCACAGATACGCAGTATTTT	CSARVGSGHSTDTQYF
TRBV7-8	.	TRBJ2-1	many	TGTGCCAGCAGCTTAGCGCCCCACAGGGCTGAGGGTGAGCAGTTCTTC	CASSLAPHRAEGEQFF
TRBV6-5	.	TRBJ1-1	many	TGTGCCAGCAGTCCCCTCGGGAGGGGAGGCACTGAAGCTTTCTTT	CASSPLGRGGTEAFF
TRBV20-1	TRBD1	TRBJ2-7	many	TGCAGTGCCCCGGGACAGGGGTTAGGCGAGCAGTACTTC	CSAPGQGLGEQYF
TRBV5-1	.	TRBJ2-3	many	TGCGCCAGCAGCGTGGGGAACGGGCCGGGAACAGATACGCAGTATTTT	CASSVGNGPGTDTQYF
TRBV5-6	.	TRBJ2-2	many	TGTGCCAGCAGCTTGGTTCTAGGGGACCCGAACACCGGGGAGCTGTTTTTT	CASSLVLGDPNTGELFF
TRBV20-1	.	TRBJ1-2	many	TGCAGTGCGGAGGTCGCCCCCAGCCAGGATGGCTACACCTTC	CSAEVAPSQDGYTF
TRBV7-2	TRBD2	TRBJ2-3	many	TGTGCCAGCAGCTTAGTAGGGACTAGCGGCACAGATACGCAGTATTTT	CASSLVGTSGTDTQYF
TRBV5-1	TRBD1	TRBJ1-2	many	TGCGCCAGCAGCAGAACCGGGACAGGGGCTTCGAACTATGGCTACACCTTC	CASSRTGTGASNYGYTF
TRBV20-1	TRBD1	TRBJ2-2	.	TGCAGTGCTCGACCGGGACAGGTTGGAGGGGAGCTGTTTTTT	CSARPGQVGGELFF
TRBV5-1	TRBD2	TRBJ2-7	many	TGCGCCAGCAGCTCTGGGGGGACTAGCTTCGAGCAGTACTTC	CASSSGGTSFEQYF
TRBV5-1	.	TRBJ1-1	few	TGCGCCAGCAGCTCAGGGCTGGGGAACACTGAAGCTTTCTTT	CASSSGLGNTEAFF
TRBV5-1	.	TRBJ2-3	many	TGCGCCAGCAGCGGATCTAGCACAGATACGCAGTATTTT	CASSGSSTDTQYF
TRBV6-5	TRBD2	TRBJ2-6	many	TGTGCCAGCAGTTACCGGGGGGGTTGGGGGAATACTGGGGCCAACGTCCTGACTTTC	CASSYRGGWGNTGANVLTF
TRBV20-1	TRBD1	TRBJ1-4	many	TGCAGTGCCAGAGAAAGGGGGCTTGATGAAAAACTGTTTTTT	CSARERGLDEKLFF
TRBV20-1	TRBD1	TRBJ2-7	many	TGCAGTGCTAGAGTTACAGGGGTCCACGAGCAGTACTTC	CSARVTGVHEQYF
TRBV6-5	TRBD2	TRBJ2-7	.	TGTGCCAGCAACCCTAGCGGGGGGCCCTACGAGCAGTACTTC	CASNPSGGPYEQYF
TRBV5-1	.	TRBJ1-2	few	TGCGACAGCAGCAAGGGAGGGAATGGCTACACCTTC	CDSSKGGNGYTF
TRBV10-3	TRBD2	TRBJ2-5	many	TGTGCCATCAGAGGCCCTAGCGGGGGAAACCAAGAGACCCAGTACTTC	CAIRGPSGGNQETQYF
TRBV9	TRBD1	TRBJ2-5	many	TGTGCCAGCAGCGCCCGGGACAGAGAGACCCAGTACTTC	CASSARDRETQYF
TRBV4-1	.	TRBJ2-6	many	TGCGCCAGCAGCCAAGGCCCACAGGGAAGCTTCTCTGGGGCCAACGTCCTGACTTTC	CASSQGPQGSFSGANVLTF